The TCR beta chain described here comes from a study of T cell responses to AZD1222 COVID-19 vaccine. Study-wide results and caveats: Only a handful of AZD1222 recipients were seropositive at baseline. Females outnumbered males among donors, who were mostly white British; clonal diversity was possibly underestimated. No day 14 peak samples; only post-peak repertoires were characterized. Dominant at 160-218 and 743-854, vaccine-associated CD4 TCRs also spanned spike.

Points on this clone: Its antigen is undetermined.

The CDR3 consists of 13 residues. The ends were cut back, 5 bases at V and 5 bases at J, with 12 bases in the middle. CDR1 and CDR2 from the germline V gene are LGHNT and FRNRAP. Clones were read by immunoSEQ multiplex PCR, and TCRdb kept only the in-frame ones, dropping some. Found here are 90,000 to 150,000 clones, over 75% of them singletons; the top ten hold approximately 3.5%. This sequence originates from an adult in good health. This rearrangement joins TRBV12-5 to TRBJ1-2; D gene unclear. This specimen was peripheral blood, taken on day 0 of AZD1222 vaccination. The CDR3 sequence is CASGPFLEYGYTF. The CDR3 bases are TGTGCTAGTGGTCCCTTCCTTGAGTATGGCTACACCTTC.